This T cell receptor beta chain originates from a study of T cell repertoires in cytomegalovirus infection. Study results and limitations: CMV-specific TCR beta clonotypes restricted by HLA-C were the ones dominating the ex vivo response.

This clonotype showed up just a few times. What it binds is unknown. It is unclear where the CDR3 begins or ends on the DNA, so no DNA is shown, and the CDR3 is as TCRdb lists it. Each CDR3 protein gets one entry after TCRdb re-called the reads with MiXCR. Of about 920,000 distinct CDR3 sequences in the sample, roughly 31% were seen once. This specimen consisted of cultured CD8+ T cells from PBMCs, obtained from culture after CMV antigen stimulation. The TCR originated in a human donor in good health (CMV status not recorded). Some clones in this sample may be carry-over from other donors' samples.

The CDR3 here is CASSSSPGTEKHYGYTF. The J gene is TRBJ1-2, the V gene TRBV6-5; the listed D gene, TRBD1, was not tested against the DNA. The CDR3 adds up to 17 amino acids, both ends counted. CDR1 and CDR2 from the germline V gene are MNHEY and SVGAGI.